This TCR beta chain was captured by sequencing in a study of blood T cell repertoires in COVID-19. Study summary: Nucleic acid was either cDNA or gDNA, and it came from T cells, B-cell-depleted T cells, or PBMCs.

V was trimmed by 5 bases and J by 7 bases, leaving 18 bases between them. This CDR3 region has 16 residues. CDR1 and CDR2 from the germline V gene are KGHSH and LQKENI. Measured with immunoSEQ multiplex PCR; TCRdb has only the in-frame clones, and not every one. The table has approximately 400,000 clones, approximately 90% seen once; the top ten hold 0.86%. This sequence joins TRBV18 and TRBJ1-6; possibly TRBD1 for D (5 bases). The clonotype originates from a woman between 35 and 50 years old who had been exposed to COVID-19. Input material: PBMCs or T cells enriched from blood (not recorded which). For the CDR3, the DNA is TGTGCCAGCTCATCCTTGGGGAGGGGCGAAAATTCACCCCTCCACTTT. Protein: CASSSLGRGENSPLHF.